The next 20 T cell receptor beta chains were all read from a single sample in a study of metastatic and nonmetastatic thyroid tumors. TCRdb reprocessed the PCR reads via MiXCR. The sample has roughly 98,000 clones; 14% to 15% are singletons. Thyroid surgery was performed in patients who had received no treatment beforehand. Sequencing input: blood. Receptors were obtained from a female donor with papillary thyroid cancer or a benign thyroid nodule (not recorded which). Some clones in this sample may be carry-over from other donors' samples.

Concerning this clone: One end of the junction fails to match germline, which may point to a read error. The V gene is TRBV29-1, the J gene TRBJ2-7; no clear D gene. This CDR3 contains 12 residues. Germline CDR1 and CDR2: SQVTM and ANQGSEA. This CDR3 reads CSVLGSAYGQYF. CDR3 nucleotide sequence: TGCAGCGTTTTGGGGTCCGCCTACGGGCAGTACTTC.

This clone appeared many times. The sample carries other DNA sequences with the same CDR3. The rearrangement uses TRBV19 and TRBJ2-7, with unresolved D. Deletions cut 4 bases from V and 3 bases from J, with 7 bases between. Per germline, CDR1 LNHDA and CDR2 SQIVND (reference sequence). The CDR3 sequence is 12 residues long. DNA of the CDR3: TGTGCCAGTAGTACGGAGAACTACGAGCAGTACTTC. Its translation: CASSTENYEQYF.

This clone was recorded at least ten times. Other DNA sequences in this sample translate to the same CDR3. The chain links TRBV20-1 to TRBJ2-5; D possibly corresponds to TRBD1 (5 bases). The CDR3 totals 18 residues. Germline V lookup: CDR1 DFQATT, CDR2 SNEGSKA (reference sequence). The V end lost 0 bases, the J end lost 5 bases, and 25 bases lay between the germline ends. Here the CDR3 DNA reads TGCAGTGCTAGAGAGGTGGGTCTGTCTACAGGAGATCTCGAGACCCAGTACTTC. Its translation: CSAREVGLSTGDLETQYF.

This clone appeared many times. This chain links TRBV6-2 or TRBV6-3 with TRBJ2-1; TRBD2 matches 10 bases. With 5 bases clipped from V and 6 bases from J, the junction kept 10 bases outside the gene matches. The germline V gene has CDR1 MNHEY and CDR2 SVGEGT. CDR3 size: 16 residues. This CDR3 is CASSPRIAGGLNEQFF. CDR3 DNA: TGTGCCAGCAGTCCCCGGATAGCGGGGGGCCTCAATGAGCAGTTCTTC.

This clone came up many times. V is TRBV20-1 and J is TRBJ1-3, with D possibly matching TRBD1 (5 bases). In germline, CDR1 is DFQATT, CDR2 SNEGSKA (reference sequence). V lost 6 bases to trimming and J lost 0 bases, with 9 bases between them. The CDR3 spans 13 residues. The CDR3 here is CSAAGPSGNTIYF. DNA of the CDR3: TGCAGTGCCGCAGGGCCCTCTGGAAACACCATATATTTT.

This clone was observed a few times. A much larger clonotype is one base distant, so this may be a read error. The chain recombines TRBV25-1 with TRBJ2-1; no definite D call. The CDR3 totals 14 residues. Per germline, CDR1 MGHDK and CDR2 SYGVNS. In DNA, the CDR3 is TGTGCCATCAGTCCCCCGGGCTCCTACAATGAGCAGTTCTTC. This translates into CAISPPGSYNEQFF.

Comments on this clone: This may stem from a read error, because a much larger clone lies one nucleotide away. The chain employs TRBV5-1 and TRBJ2-2, with 7 bases aligning to TRBD2. The junction had 7 bases not matched to a gene; V was cut back by 1 base and J by 7 bases. The CDR3 is made up of 15 amino acids. Germline V lookup: CDR1 SGHRS, CDR2 YFSETQ. The CDR3 is CASSLSAGGNGELFF. For the CDR3, the DNA is TGCGCCAGCAGCTTGTCTGCCGGGGGGAACGGGGAGCTGTTTTTT.

Remarks on this clone: One end of the junction fails to match germline, which may point to a read error. The rearrangement joins TRBV11-3 to TRBJ1-2; D not resolved. The CDR3 sequence is 16 residues long. The germline gives CDR1 SGHNT, CDR2 YENEEA. The CDR3 region has the DNA TGTGCCAGCAGCTTAGACTACAGCCTTAAGGGTTATGGCTACACATTC. It encodes CASSLDYSLKGYGYTF.

This clone was counted many times. The chain has TRBV5-1 and TRBJ1-1; unclear D gene. V lost 2 bases, J lost 3 bases, and 8 bases lay in between. This CDR3 region has 13 residues. Germline-derived CDR1 and CDR2 are SGHRS and YFSETQ. CDR3 region: CASSLSRDTEAFF. The CDR3 coding sequence is TGCGCCAGCAGCTTATCGAGGGACACTGAAGCTTTCTTT.

In its sample, this clone was seen many times. This chain links TRBV19 with TRBJ2-1, with 10 bases matching TRBD1. CDR3 length: 16 residues. The germline gives CDR1 LNHDA, CDR2 SQIVND (reference sequence). The junction had 10 bases not matched to a gene; V was cut back by 4 bases and J by 7 bases. CDR3 residues: CASSRTGTGVMNEQFF. The DNA for the CDR3 is TGTGCCAGTAGTAGAACCGGGACAGGGGTGATGAATGAGCAGTTCTTC.

This clone appeared many times. The J gene is TRBJ2-2, the V gene TRBV15; 14 nucleotides line up with TRBD2. This CDR3 contains 17 residues. With V trimmed by 0 bases and J by 8 bases, 5 bases remained unmatched. The germline V gene has CDR1 LNHNV and CDR2 YYDKDF (reference sequence). CDR3 DNA: TGTGCCACCAGCAGAGACCCGACTAGCGGGGGGGCGGGGGAGCTGTTTTTT. Its translation: CATSRDPTSGGAGELFF.

This clone was recorded many times. The DNA for the CDR3 is TGTGCCAGCAGCGTAGGGGACAGGGCATATTCACCCCTCCACTTT. Amino acid sequence: CASSVGDRAYSPLHF. The genes are TRBV9 and TRBJ1-6; 9 positions match TRBD1. The V segment lost 0 bases and the J segment 8 bases; nucleotides outside the gene matches: 3. CDR3 length equals 15 residues. Germline CDR1 reads SGDLS; CDR2 reads YYNGEE.

Many counts were recorded for this clone. Other DNA sequences of this sample code for an identical CDR3. The chain links TRBV6-1 to TRBJ2-6; TRBD1 agrees at 8 bases. The CDR3 runs to 15 residues. V shed 6 bases, J shed 2 bases, and the junction held 3 bases outside the gene matches. Germline V lookup: CDR1 MNHNS, CDR2 SASEGT. CDR3 in amino acids: CASSLTGAGANVLTF. The CDR3 DNA reads as TGTGCCAGCAGCCTGACAGGGGCTGGGGCCAACGTCCTGACTTTC.

The table lists this clone with a few counts. A read error may be the cause here, since a much bigger clone is one base away. This chain links TRBV29-1 with TRBJ1-1; D call uncertain. CDR3 length: 14 amino acids. CDR1 is SQVTM, CDR2 ANQGSEA, per germline. V shed 7 bases and J shed 4 bases, with 19 bases lying between them. The CDR3 DNA sequence: TGCAGCGCCCGATCGGTGGAAAGCCTCACTGAAGCTTTCTTT. Translated, it gives CSARSVESLTEAFF.

The genes are TRBV20-1 and TRBJ2-1; TRBD2 matches 13 bases. The V segment lost 6 bases and the J segment 10 bases; nucleotides outside the gene matches: 3. Germline V lookup: CDR1 DFQATT, CDR2 SNEGSKA (reference sequence). The length of the CDR3 is 12 residues. The CDR3 region has the DNA TGCAGTGCCCTGGGACTAGCGGGGGAGCAGTTCTTC. This codes for CSALGLAGEQFF.

Of note for this clone: A read error may explain this, as a much larger clone is one base away. This chain connects TRBV20-1 to TRBJ1-2; 7 bases map to TRBD1. V lost 0 bases, J lost 4 bases, and 11 bases stayed unmatched. The CDR3 loop spans 16 amino acids. Germline V gene data show CDR1 as DFQATT and CDR2 as SNEGSKA (reference sequence). CDR3 nucleotides: TGCAGTGCTAGAGATTCGTGCCGACAGGGCGGCTATGGCTACACCTTC. This codes for CSARDSCRQGGYGYTF.

In its sample, this clone was seen many times. This chain joins TRBV7-9 and TRBJ2-5, with 9 bases matching TRBD1. V trimming: 6 bases; J trimming: 2 bases; junction bases outside the gene matches: 7. The CDR3 covers 15 residues. Germline lookup yields CDR1 SEHNR and CDR2 FQNEAQ (reference sequence). The CDR3 DNA reads TGTGCCAGCAGTACGGGACAGGGTCGTCAAGAGACCCAGTACTTC. Translating gives CASSTGQGRQETQYF.

In this sample, this clone turned up many times. This rearrangement joins TRBV29-1 to TRBJ1-2, with TRBD1 as a possible D gene (5 bases). Germline V gives CDR1 SQVTM, CDR2 ANQGSEA. The CDR3 contains 13 residues. Between the trimmed V and J ends, which lost 4 bases and 2 bases, there was a span of 11 bases. This CDR3 reads CSVAQAPNYGYTF. The CDR3 DNA reads as TGCAGCGTTGCACAGGCCCCGAACTATGGCTACACCTTC.

In this sample, this clone turned up a few times. The chain links TRBV28 to TRBJ2-2; possible D gene TRBD2, 5 bases. The V end lost 6 bases, the J end lost 1 base, and 12 bases lay between the germline ends. The length of the CDR3 is 15 residues. Germline loops: CDR1 MDHEN, CDR2 SYDVKM. CDR3 protein: CASSLATENTGELFF. CDR3 sequence (DNA): TGTGCCAGCAGCTTAGCGACGGAGAACACCGGGGAGCTGTTTTTT.

Ten or more counts support this clone. This sequence joins TRBV25-1 and TRBJ1-4, with D unresolved. V lost 1 base and J lost 9, with 9 bases in between. Per germline, CDR1 MGHDK and CDR2 SYGVNS. The CDR3 covers 13 residues. CDR3 sequence reads: CASSESPGQKLFF. Here the CDR3 DNA reads TGTGCCAGCAGTGAATCGCCGGGTCAAAAACTGTTTTTT.